The clone carrying this T cell receptor beta chain showed up just a few times. Its target is unknown. The record originates from a study of blood T cells in healthy people across ages. Findings and caveats of the study: While age rose, TCR beta diversity per million T cells dropped in a roughly linear way. It was not possible, with unsorted PBMCs, to conclusively compare naive and antigen-experienced cells.

Germline lookup yields CDR1 DFQATT and CDR2 SNEGSKA (reference sequence). CDR3 size: 16 residues. The V and J ends lost 7 bases and 4 bases, in that order; junction bases with no gene match: 16. The second PCR ran about 6 to 11 cycles with a sample-barcoded 5' primer and J-beta primers. Each cDNA was tagged by a template-switch adaptor containing 12 random nucleotides. There were at least 3 million CDR3-containing paired-end reads obtained from each sample. Using its own MiXCR run on the 5' RACE reads, TCRdb lists one record per CDR3 protein. The sample contains about 1.7 million distinct CDR3 sequences, under 30% of which appear only once.

The receptor was isolated from a woman in her thirties in good health. The V call is TRBV20-1, the J call TRBJ2-4; 7 bases fit TRBD1. Sequences were obtained from blood. CDR3 in DNA: TGCAGTGTTCCGCAGGGGGTTGGGAACCTTAAAAACATTCAGTACTTC. This codes for CSVPQGVGNLKNIQYF.